These 15 T cell receptor beta chains came from one sample sequenced in a study of blood T cell repertoires in COVID-19. The assay was immunoSEQ multiplex PCR, and TCRdb's table has in-frame clones only and misses some. The sample shows hundreds of thousands of clones, about 89% of them seen only once. Specimen: peripheral blood. Receptor source: a woman under 40 with acute or convalescent COVID-19.

The chain couples TRBV7-3 to TRBJ2-7; D possibly corresponds to TRBD1 (5 bases). The V end lost 6 bases, the J end lost 6 bases, and 18 bases lay between the germline ends. The CDR3 totals 14 residues. The V gene's germline CDR1 is SGHTA and CDR2 FQGTGA. CDR3 DNA: TGTGCCAGCAGTTCCCTAGGGGCAGGGTCCGAGCAGTACTTC. Amino acid sequence: CASSSLGAGSEQYF. Complete variable domain (other parts from reference TRBV7-3 and TRBJ2-7): GAGVSQTPSNKVTEKGKYVELRCDPISGHTALYWYRQSLGQGPEFLIYFQGTGAADDSGLPNDRFFAVRPEGSVSTLKIQRTERGDSAVYLCASSSLGAGSEQYFGPGTRLTVT.

The chain combines TRBV5-1 with TRBJ1-1, with D unresolved. This CDR3 is 15 amino acids long. V lost 0 bases and J lost 0, with 9 bases in between. The germline gives CDR1 SGHRS, CDR2 YFSETQ. The CDR3, as DNA: TGCGCCAGCAGCTTGGGGTACAGTTTGAACACTGAAGCTTTCTTT. Protein sequence: CASSLGYSLNTEAFF.

V gene TRBV13 combines with J gene TRBJ2-5, with TRBD1 identical over 9 bases. CDR3 length equals 13 residues. Germline V lookup: CDR1 PRHDT, CDR2 FYEKMQ (reference sequence). J lost 5 bases, V lost 6 bases, and 4 bases had no gene match. As DNA, the CDR3 is TGTGCCAGCAGAAGGACAGGGGAGGAGACCCAGTACTTC. The encoded protein is CASRRTGEETQYF.

This clone is a singleton in its sample. The V call is TRBV5-1, the J call TRBJ2-5; 7 bases align to TRBD2. Unmatched junction bases numbered 14, after V lost 4 bases and J lost 2 bases. The germline CDR1 and CDR2 sequences are SGHRS and YFSETQ. The CDR3 is made up of 17 amino acids. The CDR3 coding sequence is TGCGCCAGCAGCGGGGGGTTGGGAGGGGCGACACAAGAGACCCAGTACTTC. Translating it yields CASSGGLGGATQETQYF.

The rearrangement uses TRBV5-1 and TRBJ2-4, with TRBD1 matching 7 bases. Germline CDR1 and CDR2: SGHRS and YFSETQ. The V gene end was trimmed by 4 bases and the J gene end by 1 base; junction bases not matched to a gene: 5. The CDR3 has 15 amino acids. CDR3 nucleotide sequence: TGCGCCAGCAGCCTAGGGGGCTGGGCCAAAAACATTCAGTACTTC. Residues: CASSLGGWAKNIQYF.

This clone was observed a handful of times. The chain joins TRBV6-1 to TRBJ1-2, with D maybe TRBD1 (5 bases). CDR1 MNHNS and CDR2 SASEGT come from the germline V gene. The germline V and J ends were trimmed by 0 bases and 4 bases, with 15 bases remaining between them. This CDR3 spans 16 amino acids. This chain's CDR3 is CASSEAPVWDFYGYTF. CDR3 nucleotide sequence: TGTGCCAGCAGTGAAGCCCCAGTTTGGGACTTCTATGGCTACACCTTC.

Concerning this clone: This specimen includes other DNA sequences encoding the same CDR3. This chain joins TRBV19 and TRBJ1-5; D might be TRBD1 (5 bases). Germline CDR1 is LNHDA and CDR2 is SQIVND (reference sequence). The V gene lost 3 bases and the J gene lost 7 bases, with 10 bases spanning the gap. This CDR3 has 13 amino acids. For the CDR3, the DNA is TGTGCCAGTAGTATCGGGGGGGACCAGCCCCAGCATTTT. Translation: CASSIGGDQPQHF.

This rearrangement joins TRBV6-5 to TRBJ2-7; 7 bases are a match to TRBD1. CDR3 size: 13 residues. The V gene's germline CDR1 is MNHEY and CDR2 SVGAGI. Trimming at V came to 9 bases and at J to 7 bases, leaving 12 bases not matched to a gene. The CDR3: CASNDRAGGEQYF. The DNA of the CDR3 is TGTGCCAGTAACGACAGGGCAGGTGGAGAGCAGTACTTC.

The rearrangement joins TRBV19 to TRBJ1-6, with unresolved D. Germline V gene lookup returns CDR1 LNHDA and CDR2 SQIVND (reference sequence). The CDR3 length is 15 residues. V shed 10 bases and J shed 0 bases, with 13 bases lying between them. CDR3 loop: CAKHGLGSYNSPLHF. The CDR3 DNA sequence: TGTGCCAAACATGGACTGGGCTCCTATAATTCACCCCTCCACTTT.

The chain recombines TRBV13 with TRBJ2-3; TRBD1 matches 8 bases. The CDR3 consists of 16 residues. V trimming: 5 bases; J trimming: 4 bases; junction bases outside the gene matches: 11. Germline assignment: CDR1 PRHDT and CDR2 FYEKMQ (reference sequence). In nucleotides, the CDR3 is TGTGCCAGCAGCCAATCCGGGACAGGCTACTCAGATACGCAGTATTTT. Amino acid sequence: CASSQSGTGYSDTQYF.

The chain has TRBV6-6 and TRBJ1-1; 11 bases fit TRBD1. With 5 bases clipped from V and 9 bases from J, the junction kept 8 bases outside the gene matches. Germline-derived CDR1 and CDR2 are MNHNY and SVGAGI (reference sequence). The CDR3 runs 14 residues. This CDR3 reads CASSTGQGALKAFF. The CDR3 DNA sequence: TGTGCCAGCAGTACCGGACAGGGGGCATTGAAAGCTTTCTTT.

The V gene is TRBV10-2, the J gene TRBJ2-1; tentatively, D is TRBD1 (6 bases). Germline V CDR1 and CDR2: WSHSY, SAAADI. V gave up 5 bases and J gave up 7 bases, with 12 bases separating them. The CDR3 consists of 13 residues. CDR3 protein: CASSSQGVNEQFF. CDR3 sequence (DNA): TGCGCCAGCAGTTCACAGGGAGTTAATGAGCAGTTCTTC.

V and J are TRBV7-9 and TRBJ2-5, with TRBD2 matching 11 bases. Germline lookup yields CDR1 SEHNR and CDR2 FQNEAQ (reference sequence). The CDR3 loop spans 15 amino acids. The V and J ends lost 5 bases and 4 bases, in that order; junction bases with no gene match: 6. Written as DNA, the CDR3 is TGTGCCAGCAGCCGTAGCGGGGGGGCCGGAGAGACCCAGTACTTC. Translation gives CASSRSGGAGETQYF.

The gene calls are TRBV7-9 and TRBJ2-2; 7 bases fit TRBD2. Germline values: CDR1 SEHNR, CDR2 FQNEAQ (reference sequence). Trimming at V came to 1 base and at J to 1 base, leaving 3 bases not matched to a gene. The CDR3 is made up of 16 amino acids. CDR3 residues: CASSLDGGGNTGELFF. The CDR3 nucleotides read TGTGCCAGCAGCTTAGATGGCGGGGGGAACACCGGGGAGCTGTTTTTT.

The V and J genes are TRBV30 and TRBJ2-1; D perhaps matches TRBD2 (5 bases). V was cut by 1 base and J by 7 bases, with 11 bases left in between. This CDR3 has 13 amino acids. CDR1 and CDR2 (germline): GTSNPN, SVGIG (reference sequence). CDR3 coding DNA: TGTGCCTGGAGTGGGGAACTAGTGAATGAGCAGTTCTTC. Encoded protein: CAWSGELVNEQFF.